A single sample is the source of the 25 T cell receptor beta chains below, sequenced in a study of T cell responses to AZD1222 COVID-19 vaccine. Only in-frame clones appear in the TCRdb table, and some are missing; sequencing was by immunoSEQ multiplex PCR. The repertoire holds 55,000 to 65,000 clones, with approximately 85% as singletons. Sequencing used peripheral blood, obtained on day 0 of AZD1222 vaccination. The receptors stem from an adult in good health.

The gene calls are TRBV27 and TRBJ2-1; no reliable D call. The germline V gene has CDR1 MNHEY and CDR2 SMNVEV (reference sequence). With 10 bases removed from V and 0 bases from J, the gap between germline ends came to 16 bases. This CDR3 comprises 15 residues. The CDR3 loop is CATTPDIGSYNEQFF. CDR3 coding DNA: TGTGCCACCACACCCGACATTGGCTCCTACAATGAGCAGTTCTTC.

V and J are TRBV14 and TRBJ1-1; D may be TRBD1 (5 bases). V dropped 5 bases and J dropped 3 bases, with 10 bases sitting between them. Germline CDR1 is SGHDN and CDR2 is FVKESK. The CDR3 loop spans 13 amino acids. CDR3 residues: CASSGTRDTEAFF. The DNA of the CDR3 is TGTGCCAGCAGCGGGACGAGGGACACTGAAGCTTTCTTT.

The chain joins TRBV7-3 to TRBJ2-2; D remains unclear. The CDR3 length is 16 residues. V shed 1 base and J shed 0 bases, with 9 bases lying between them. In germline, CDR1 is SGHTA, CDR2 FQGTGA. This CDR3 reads CASSLIGQPNTGELFF. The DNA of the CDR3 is TGTGCCAGCAGCTTAATTGGGCAGCCGAACACCGGGGAGCTGTTTTTT. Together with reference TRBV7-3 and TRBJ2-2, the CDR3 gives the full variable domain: GAGVSQTPSNKVTEKGKYVELRCDPISGHTALYWYRQSLGQGPEFLIYFQGTGAADDSGLPNDRFFAVRPEGSVSTLKIQRTERGDSAVYLCASSLIGQPNTGELFFGEGSRLTVL.

The CDR3 region is CAWKGFGGTEAFF. The DNA of the CDR3 is TGTGCCTGGAAGGGGTTCGGGGGCACTGAAGCTTTCTTT. The chain has TRBV30 and TRBJ1-1; D may be TRBD1 (5 bases). The CDR3 sequence is 13 residues long. Trimming removed 4 bases at V and 4 bases at J, with 13 bases between. From germline, CDR1 is GTSNPN and CDR2 SVGIG (reference sequence).

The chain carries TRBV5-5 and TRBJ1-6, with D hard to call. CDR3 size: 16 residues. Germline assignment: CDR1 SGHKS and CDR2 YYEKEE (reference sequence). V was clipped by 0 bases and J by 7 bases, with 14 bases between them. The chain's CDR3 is CASSLGQALLNSPLHF. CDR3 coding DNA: TGTGCCAGCAGCTTGGGGCAGGCGCTACTAAATTCACCCCTCCACTTT.

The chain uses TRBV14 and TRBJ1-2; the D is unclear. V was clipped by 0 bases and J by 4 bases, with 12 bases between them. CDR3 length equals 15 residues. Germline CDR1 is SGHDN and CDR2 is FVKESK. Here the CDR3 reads CASSQEVGKVYGYTF. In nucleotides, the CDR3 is TGTGCCAGCAGCCAAGAAGTGGGGAAGGTCTATGGCTACACCTTC.

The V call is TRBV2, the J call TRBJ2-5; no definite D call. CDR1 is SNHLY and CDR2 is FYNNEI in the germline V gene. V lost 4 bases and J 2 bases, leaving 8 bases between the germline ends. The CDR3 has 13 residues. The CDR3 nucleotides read TGTGCCAGCAGTGTAGACACGCAAGAGACCCAGTACTTC. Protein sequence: CASSVDTQETQYF.

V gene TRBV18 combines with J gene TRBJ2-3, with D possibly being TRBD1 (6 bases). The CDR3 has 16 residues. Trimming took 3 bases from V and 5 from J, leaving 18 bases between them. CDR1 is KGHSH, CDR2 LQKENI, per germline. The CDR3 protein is CASSPFLGGSGDTQYF. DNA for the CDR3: TGTGCCAGCTCACCCTTCCTAGGGGGATCAGGAGATACGCAGTATTTT.

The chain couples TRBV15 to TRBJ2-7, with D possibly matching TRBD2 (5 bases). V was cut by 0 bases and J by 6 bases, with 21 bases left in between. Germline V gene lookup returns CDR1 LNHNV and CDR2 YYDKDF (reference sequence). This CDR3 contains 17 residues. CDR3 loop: CATSREAVYSSPVEQYF. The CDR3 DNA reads TGTGCCACCAGCAGAGAAGCGGTCTACAGTTCCCCTGTCGAGCAGTACTTC. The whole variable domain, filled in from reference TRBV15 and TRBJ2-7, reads DAMVIQNPRYQVTQFGKPVTLSCSQTLNHNVMYWYQQKSSQAPKLLFHYYDKDFNNEADTPDNFQSRRPNTSFCFLDIRSPGLGDTAMYLCATSREAVYSSPVEQYFGPGTRLTVT.

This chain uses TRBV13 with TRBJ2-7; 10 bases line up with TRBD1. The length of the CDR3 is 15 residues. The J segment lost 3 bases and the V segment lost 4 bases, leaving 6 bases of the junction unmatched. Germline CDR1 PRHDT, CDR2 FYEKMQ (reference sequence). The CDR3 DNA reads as TGTGCCAGCAGCTGGACCGGGACAGGGGTCTACGAGCAGTACTTC. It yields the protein CASSWTGTGVYEQYF.

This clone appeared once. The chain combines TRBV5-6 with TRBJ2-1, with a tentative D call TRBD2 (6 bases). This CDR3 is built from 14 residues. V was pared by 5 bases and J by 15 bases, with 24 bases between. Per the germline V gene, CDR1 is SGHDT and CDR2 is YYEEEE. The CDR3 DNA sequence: TGTGCCAGCAGACAATCCCCGGGACTCACAAATCCGTTCTTC. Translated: CASRQSPGLTNPFF. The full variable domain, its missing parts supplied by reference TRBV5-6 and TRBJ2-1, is DAGVTQSPTHLIKTRGQQVTLRCSPKSGHDTVSWYQQALGQGPQFIFQYYEEEERQRGNFPDRFSGHQFPNYSSELNVNALLLGDSALYLCASRQSPGLTNPFFGPGTRLTVL.

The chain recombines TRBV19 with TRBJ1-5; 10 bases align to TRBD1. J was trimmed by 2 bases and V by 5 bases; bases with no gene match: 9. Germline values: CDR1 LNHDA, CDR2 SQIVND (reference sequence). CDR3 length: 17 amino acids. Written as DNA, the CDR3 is TGTGCCAGTAGTGCCCGGGACAGGGGTTCGGGCAATCAGCCCCAGCATTTT. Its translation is CASSARDRGSGNQPQHF.

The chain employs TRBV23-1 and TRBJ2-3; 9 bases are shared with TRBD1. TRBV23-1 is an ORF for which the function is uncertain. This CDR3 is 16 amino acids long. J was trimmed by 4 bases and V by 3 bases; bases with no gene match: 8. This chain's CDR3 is CASSQSGTGISDTQYF. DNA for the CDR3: TGCGCCAGCAGTCAGTCCGGGACAGGGATTTCAGATACGCAGTATTTT.

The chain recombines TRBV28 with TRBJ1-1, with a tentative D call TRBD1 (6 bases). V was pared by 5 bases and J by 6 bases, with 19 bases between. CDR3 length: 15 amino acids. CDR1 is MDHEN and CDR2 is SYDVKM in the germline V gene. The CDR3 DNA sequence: TGTGCCAGCAGTACACCCTCTCAGGGGAATCCTGAAGCTTTCTTT. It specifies CASSTPSQGNPEAFF.

As DNA, the CDR3 is TGCGCCAGCAGCTCTAATAATTCACCCCTCCACTTT. Amino acid sequence: CASSSNNSPLHF. The chain carries TRBV5-1 and TRBJ1-6; D gene ambiguous. Trimming took 3 bases from V and 5 from J, leaving 3 bases between them. CDR1 is SGHRS and CDR2 is YFSETQ in the germline V gene. The length of the CDR3 is 12 residues.

For the CDR3, the DNA is TGCGCCAGGATCCCGACCCTCTACGAGCAGTACTTC. Translation gives CARIPTLYEQYF. The chain carries TRBV10-1 and TRBJ2-7, with D unclear. The CDR3 has 12 residues. CDR1 WNHNN and CDR2 SYGVQD come from the germline V gene (reference sequence). V lost 9 bases and J lost 3, with 12 bases in between.

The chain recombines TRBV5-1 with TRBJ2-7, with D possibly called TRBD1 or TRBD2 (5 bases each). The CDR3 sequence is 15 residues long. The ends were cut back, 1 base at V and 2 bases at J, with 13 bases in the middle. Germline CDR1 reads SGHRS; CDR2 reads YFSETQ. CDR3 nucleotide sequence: TGCGCCAGCAGCTTGAACCGGGACCCCACCTACGAGCAGTACTTC. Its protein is CASSLNRDPTYEQYF.

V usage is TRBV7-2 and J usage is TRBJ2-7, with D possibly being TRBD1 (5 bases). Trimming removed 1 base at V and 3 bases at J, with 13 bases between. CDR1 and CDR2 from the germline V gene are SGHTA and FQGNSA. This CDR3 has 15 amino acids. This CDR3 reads CASSLGVGQNYEQYF. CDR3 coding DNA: TGTGCCAGCAGCTTAGGGGTTGGACAAAACTACGAGCAGTACTTC.

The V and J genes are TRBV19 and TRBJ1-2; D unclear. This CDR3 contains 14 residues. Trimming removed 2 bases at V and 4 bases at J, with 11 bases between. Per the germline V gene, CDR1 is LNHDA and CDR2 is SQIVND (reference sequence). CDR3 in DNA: TGTGCCAGTAGTATATCAGGCGGGTTCTATGGCTACACCTTC. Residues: CASSISGGFYGYTF.

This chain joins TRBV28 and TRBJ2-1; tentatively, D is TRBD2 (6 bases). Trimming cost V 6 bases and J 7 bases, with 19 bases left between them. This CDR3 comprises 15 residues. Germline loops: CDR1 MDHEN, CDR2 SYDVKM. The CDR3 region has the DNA TGTGCCAGCAGGGGGGGAAAAACAAGGTTAAATGAGCAGTTCTTC. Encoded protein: CASRGGKTRLNEQFF.

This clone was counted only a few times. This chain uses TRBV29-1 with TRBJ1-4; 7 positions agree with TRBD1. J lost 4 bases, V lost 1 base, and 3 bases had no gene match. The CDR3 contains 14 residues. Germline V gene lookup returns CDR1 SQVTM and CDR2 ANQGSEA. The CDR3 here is CSVEGTGDNEKLFF. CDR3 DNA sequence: TGCAGCGTTGAAGGAACAGGGGATAATGAAAAACTGTTTTTT.

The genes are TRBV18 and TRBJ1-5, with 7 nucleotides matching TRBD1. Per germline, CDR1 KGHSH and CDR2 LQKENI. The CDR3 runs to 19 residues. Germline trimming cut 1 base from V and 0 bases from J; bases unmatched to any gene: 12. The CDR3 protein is CASSPLPGQSTYSNQPQHF. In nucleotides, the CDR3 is TGTGCCAGCTCACCACTGCCGGGACAGAGCACTTATAGCAATCAGCCCCAGCATTTT. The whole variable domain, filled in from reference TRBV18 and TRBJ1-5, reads NAGVMQNPRHLVRRRGQEARLRCSPMKGHSHVYWYRQLPEEGLKFMVYLQKENIIDESGMPKERFSAEFPKEGPSILRIQQVVRGDSAAYFCASSPLPGQSTYSNQPQHFGDGTRLSIL.

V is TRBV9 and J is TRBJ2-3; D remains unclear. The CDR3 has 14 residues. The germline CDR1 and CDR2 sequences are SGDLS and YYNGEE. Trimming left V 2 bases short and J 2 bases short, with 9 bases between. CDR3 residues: CASSVAGSTDTQYF. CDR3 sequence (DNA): TGTGCCAGCAGCGTGGCTGGGTCCACAGATACGCAGTATTTT.

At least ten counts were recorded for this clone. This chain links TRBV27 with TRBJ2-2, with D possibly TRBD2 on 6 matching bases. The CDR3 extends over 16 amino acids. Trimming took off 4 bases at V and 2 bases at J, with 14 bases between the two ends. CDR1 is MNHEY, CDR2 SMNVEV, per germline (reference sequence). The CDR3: CASSSFRLENTGELFF. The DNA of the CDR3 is TGTGCCAGCAGTTCCTTTCGACTAGAAAACACCGGGGAGCTGTTTTTT.

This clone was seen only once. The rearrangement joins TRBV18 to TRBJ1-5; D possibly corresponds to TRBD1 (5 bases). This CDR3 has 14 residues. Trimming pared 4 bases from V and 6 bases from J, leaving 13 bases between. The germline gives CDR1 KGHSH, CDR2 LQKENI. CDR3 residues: CASSLQLGGQPQHF. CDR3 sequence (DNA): TGTGCCAGCTCACTCCAATTGGGGGGTCAGCCCCAGCATTTT.